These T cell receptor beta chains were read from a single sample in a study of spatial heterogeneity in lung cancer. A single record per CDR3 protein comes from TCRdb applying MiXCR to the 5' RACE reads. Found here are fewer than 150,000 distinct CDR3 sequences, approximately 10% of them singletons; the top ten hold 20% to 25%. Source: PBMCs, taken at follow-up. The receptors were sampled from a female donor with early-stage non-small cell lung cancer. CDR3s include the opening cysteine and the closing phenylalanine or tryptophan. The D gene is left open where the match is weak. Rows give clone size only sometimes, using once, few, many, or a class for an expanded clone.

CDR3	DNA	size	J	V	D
CASTSLAGELFF	TGTGCCAGCACGAGTCTGGCCGGGGAGCTGTTTTTT	many	TRBJ2-2	TRBV28	NA
CAWSVGSGQPQHF	TGTGCCTGGAGTGTAGGGAGCGGACAGCCCCAGCATTTT	many	TRBJ1-5	TRBV30	NA
CASSTSRSNQPQHF	TGTGCCAGCTCTACCAGTCGTAGCAATCAGCCCCAGCATTTT	NA	TRBJ1-5	TRBV18	NA
CASTQRTGGTDTQYF	TGTGCCAGCACCCAGAGGACAGGGGGGACAGATACGCAGTATTTT	few	TRBJ2-3	TRBV2	TRBD1
CASTLGTQETQYF	TGTGCCAGCACCCTAGGGACACAAGAGACCCAGTACTTC	NA	TRBJ2-5	TRBV12-3/TRBV12-4	NA
CASTYSAGLAETDTQYF	TGTGCCAGCACTTACTCTGCCGGACTAGCAGAGACAGATACGCAGTATTTT	NA	TRBJ2-3	TRBV6-2/TRBV6-3	TRBD2
CASRADLLPTQYF	TGTGCCAGCAGAGCAGACCTCCTCCCTACGCAGTATTTT	few	TRBJ2-3	TRBV2	NA
CASSNRTDPLSTDTQYF	TGTGCCAGCAGCAATCGGACAGATCCGCTTAGCACAGATACGCAGTATTTT	NA	TRBJ2-3	TRBV21-1	NA
CASSDKREGRNTGELFF	TGTGCCAGCAGCGATAAGCGGGAGGGCCGCAACACCGGGGAGCTGTTTTTT	NA	TRBJ2-2	TRBV11-2	TRBD2
CASSQELYPGSGNTIYF	TGTGCCAGCAGCCAAGAATTGTATCCTGGCTCTGGAAACACCATATATTTT	NA	TRBJ1-3	TRBV4-2	NA
CASSLSVYYGYTF	TGTGCCAGCAGTTTATCTGTTTACTATGGCTACACCTTC	many	TRBJ1-2	TRBV28	NA
CASSLGDYNEQFF	TGTGCCAGCAGCTTAGGGGACTACAATGAGCAGTTCTTC	few	TRBJ2-1	TRBV7-2	NA
CASSRQQSSETQYF	TGTGCCAGCAGCCGCCAGCAAAGTTCCGAGACCCAGTACTTC	many	TRBJ2-5	TRBV3-1	NA
CATGSGTRGQETQYF	TGTGCCACCGGGTCCGGGACTAGAGGTCAAGAGACCCAGTACTTC	NA	TRBJ2-5	TRBV24-1	TRBD2
CASRTSSGRANEQFF	TGTGCCAGCAGGACATCTAGCGGGAGGGCCAATGAGCAGTTCTTC	few	TRBJ2-1	TRBV6-2/TRBV6-3	TRBD2
CASRSKETQYF	TGTGCCAGCAGATCTAAGGAGACCCAGTACTTC	few	TRBJ2-5	TRBV28	NA
CASSPYNEQFF	TGTGCCAGCAGCCCATACAATGAGCAGTTCTTC	few	TRBJ2-1	TRBV7-2	NA
CASSLGGSVADTQYF	TGTGCCAGCAGCTTAGGAGGCAGCGTCGCAGATACGCAGTATTTT	NA	TRBJ2-3	TRBV7-9	NA
CASRGRRYTGELFF	TGTGCCAGCAGGGGGAGGAGGTACACCGGGGAGCTGTTTTTT	few	TRBJ2-2	TRBV5-6	NA
CATGHTSYNEQFF	TGTGCCACAGGACATACCTCCTACAATGAGCAGTTCTTC	NA	TRBJ2-1	TRBV24-1	NA